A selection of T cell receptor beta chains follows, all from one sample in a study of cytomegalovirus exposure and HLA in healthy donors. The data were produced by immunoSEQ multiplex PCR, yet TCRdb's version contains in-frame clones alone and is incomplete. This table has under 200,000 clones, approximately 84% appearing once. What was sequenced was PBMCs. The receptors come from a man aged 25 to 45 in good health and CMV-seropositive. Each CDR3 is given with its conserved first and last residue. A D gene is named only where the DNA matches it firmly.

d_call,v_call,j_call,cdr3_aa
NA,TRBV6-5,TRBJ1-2,CASSSTGLGFYGYTF
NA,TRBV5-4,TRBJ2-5,CASSVGGQETQYF
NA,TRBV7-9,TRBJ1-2,CASSSSGFPYGYTF
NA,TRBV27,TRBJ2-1,CASTEPGLFNEQFF
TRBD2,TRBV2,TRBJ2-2,CASSGTGTRSSGELFF
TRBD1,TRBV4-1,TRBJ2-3,CASSPSKGKQGGTDTQYF
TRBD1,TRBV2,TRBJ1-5,CASSVRGQSQPQHF
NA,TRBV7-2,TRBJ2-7,CASSLGWAGEQYF
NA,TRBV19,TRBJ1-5,CASSVGQSNQPQHF
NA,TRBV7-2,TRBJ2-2,CASSLLRGANGELFF
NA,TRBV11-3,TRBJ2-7,CASSLDVDSRGLYYEQYF
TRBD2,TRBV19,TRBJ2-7,CASSSDLAGSDEQYF
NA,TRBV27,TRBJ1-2,CASSLNRDIGNGYTF
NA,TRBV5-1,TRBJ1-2,CASSSSQGHYGYTF
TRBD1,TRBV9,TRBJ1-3,CASSPGTGGGNTIYF
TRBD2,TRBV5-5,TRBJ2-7,CASSYEGDYSYEQYF
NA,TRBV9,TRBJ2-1,CASSRRDTVYNEQFF
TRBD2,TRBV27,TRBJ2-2,CASSFGGRLAGELFF
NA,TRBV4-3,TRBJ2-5,CASSQDEGVQETQYF
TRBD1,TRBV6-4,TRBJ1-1,CASTNNRDRGTEAFF
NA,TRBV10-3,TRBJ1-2,CAISERGYGYTF
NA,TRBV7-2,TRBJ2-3,CASSPRPGTDTQYF
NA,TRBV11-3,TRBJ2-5,CASSSGWTVQNPRETQYF
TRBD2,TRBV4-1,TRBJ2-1,CASSRAGGPREQFF
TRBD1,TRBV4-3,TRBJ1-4,CASSQGRNQGGEKLFF
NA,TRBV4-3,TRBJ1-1,CASSQQQGIGAFF
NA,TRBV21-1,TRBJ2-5,CASSKEPIGEETQYF
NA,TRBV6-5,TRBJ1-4,CASSFQGLANEKLFF
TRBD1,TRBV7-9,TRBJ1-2,CASGTGVEGYTF
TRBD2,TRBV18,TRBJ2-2,CASSPPLAGNTGELFF
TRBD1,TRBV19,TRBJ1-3,CASSGTGGYTIYF
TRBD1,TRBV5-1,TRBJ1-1,CASSFRDRGYEAFF
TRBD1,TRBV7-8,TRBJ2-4,CASSLARGGILAKNIQYF
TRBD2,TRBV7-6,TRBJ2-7,CASSKGLAGVDEQYF
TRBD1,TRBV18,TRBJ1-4,CASSPVTGSGEKLFF
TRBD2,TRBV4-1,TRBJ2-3,CASSQDRASGTRDTQYF
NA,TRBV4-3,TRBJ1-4,CASSQTRFQTNEKLFF
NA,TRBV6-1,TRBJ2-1,CASRLLNEQFF
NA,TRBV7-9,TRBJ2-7,CSSSPHSYEQYF
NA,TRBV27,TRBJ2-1,CASSPIPINEQFF
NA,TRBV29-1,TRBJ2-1,CSVRGHNNEQFF
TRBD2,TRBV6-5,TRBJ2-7,CASSLFSGGPGEQYF
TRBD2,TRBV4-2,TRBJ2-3,CASSQDLLAGGRGADTQYF
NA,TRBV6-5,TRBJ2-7,CASKSDGSGSYEQYF
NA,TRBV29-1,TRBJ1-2,CSGGGSANYGYTF
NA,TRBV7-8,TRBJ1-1,CASSLDPGINTEAFF
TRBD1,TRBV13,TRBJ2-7,CASSLPGQPTIQYF
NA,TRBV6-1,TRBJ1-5,CATDSTYSNQPQHF
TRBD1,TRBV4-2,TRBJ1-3,CASSQDAGGVGNTIYF
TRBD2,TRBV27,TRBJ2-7,CASSQRTTGLASYEQYF
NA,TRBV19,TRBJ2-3,CASSLGTLATDTQYF
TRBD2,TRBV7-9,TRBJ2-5,CASSTGLAGGLKETQYF
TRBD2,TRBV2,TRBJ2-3,CATLMGLAGTTDTQYF
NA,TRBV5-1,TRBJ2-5,CASSSRQGETQYF
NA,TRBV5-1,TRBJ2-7,CASSNQGAEQYF
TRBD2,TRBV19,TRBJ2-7,CASSTTAGGPYEQYF
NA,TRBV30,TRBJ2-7,CAWSVLTVEQYF
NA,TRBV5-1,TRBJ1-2,CASSLSRGNYGYTF
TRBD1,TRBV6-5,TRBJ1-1,CASSYGGQGGSEAFF